This record looks at one T cell receptor beta chain sequence and its context. The antigen is unknown. Each of the patients experienced relapse following autologous stem cell transplantation, and their brentuximab vedotin exposure differed. The data are from a study of PD-1 blockade in classical Hodgkin lymphoma. Whole-study findings and limits: Before treatment, TCR diversity in newly diagnosed patients was reportedly lower than in healthy donors. Partial responders and progressors had significantly lower baseline TCR diversity.

The table came from immunoSEQ multiplex PCR; TCRdb's copy has only in-frame clones and leaves some out. The table records 57,000 or so clones, approximately 90% of them present only once. The CDR3 sequence is 13 residues long. CDR1 is MDHEN, CDR2 SYDVKM, per germline. The V gene lost 5 bases and the J gene lost 6 bases, with 11 bases spanning the gap. The sequence was collected from a human donor with classical Hodgkin lymphoma. Material: peripheral blood mononuclear cells (PBMCs), obtained at baseline. This chain links TRBV28 with TRBJ2-1, with D possibly matching TRBD1 (6 bases). Written as DNA, the CDR3 is TGTGCCAGCAGTCGACAGGACCGCAATGAGCAGTTCTTC. Encoded protein: CASSRQDRNEQFF.